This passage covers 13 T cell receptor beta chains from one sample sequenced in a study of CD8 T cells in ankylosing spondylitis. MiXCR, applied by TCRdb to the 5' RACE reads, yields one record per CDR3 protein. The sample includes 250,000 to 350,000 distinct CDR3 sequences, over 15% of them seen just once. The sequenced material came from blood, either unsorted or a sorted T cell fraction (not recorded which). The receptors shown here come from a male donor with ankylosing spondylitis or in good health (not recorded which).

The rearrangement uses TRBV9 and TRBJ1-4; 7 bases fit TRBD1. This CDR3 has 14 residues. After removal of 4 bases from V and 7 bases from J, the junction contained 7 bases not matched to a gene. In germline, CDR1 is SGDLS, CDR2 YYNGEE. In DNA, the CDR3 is TGTGCCAGCAGCCCCGCAGGGGGAGTTGAAAAACTGTTTTTT. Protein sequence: CASSPAGGVEKLFF.

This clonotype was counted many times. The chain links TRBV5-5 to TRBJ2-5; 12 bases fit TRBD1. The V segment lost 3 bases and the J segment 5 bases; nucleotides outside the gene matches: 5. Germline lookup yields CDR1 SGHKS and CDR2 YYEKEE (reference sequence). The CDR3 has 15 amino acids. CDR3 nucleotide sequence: TGTGCCAGCAGCTCGCCCGGGACAGGGGGCGAGACCCAGTACTTC. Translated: CASSSPGTGGETQYF.

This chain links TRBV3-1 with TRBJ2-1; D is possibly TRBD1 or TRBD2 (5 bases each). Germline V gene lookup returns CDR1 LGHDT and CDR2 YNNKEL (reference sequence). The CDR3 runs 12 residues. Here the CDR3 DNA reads TGTGCTACGTGGGGACCTTTGAATGAGCAGTTCTTC. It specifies CATWGPLNEQFF.

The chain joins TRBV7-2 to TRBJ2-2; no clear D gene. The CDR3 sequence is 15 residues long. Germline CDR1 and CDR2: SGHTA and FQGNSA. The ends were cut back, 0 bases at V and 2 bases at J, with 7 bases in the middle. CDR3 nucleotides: TGTGCCAGCAGCTTAGCGGTGACTAACACCGGGGAGCTGTTTTTT. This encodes CASSLAVTNTGELFF. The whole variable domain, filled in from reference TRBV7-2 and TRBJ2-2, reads GAGVSQSPSNKVTEKGKDVELRCDPISGHTALYWYRQSLGQGLEFLIYFQGNSAPDKSGLPSDRFSAERTGGSVSTLTIQRTQQEDSAVYLCASSLAVTNTGELFFGEGSRLTVL.

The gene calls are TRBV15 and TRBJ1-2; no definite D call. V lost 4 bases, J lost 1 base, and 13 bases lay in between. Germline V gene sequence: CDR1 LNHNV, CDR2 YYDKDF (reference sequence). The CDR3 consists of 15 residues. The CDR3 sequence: CATSIPGSHNYGYTF. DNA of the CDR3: TGTGCCACCAGCATCCCGGGGTCCCATAACTATGGCTACACCTTC.

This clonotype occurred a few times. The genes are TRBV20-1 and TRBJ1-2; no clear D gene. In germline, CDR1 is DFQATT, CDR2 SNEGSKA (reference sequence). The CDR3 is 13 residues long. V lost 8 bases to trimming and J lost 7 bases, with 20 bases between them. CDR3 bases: TGCAGTATCGTTGTTCGGCAAGCGCGTGGCTACACCTTC. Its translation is CSIVVRQARGYTF.

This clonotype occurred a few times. The CDR3 reads CASSLAGGGNYNEQFF. The CDR3 coding sequence is TGCGCCAGCAGCTTGGCCGGGGGGGGAAACTACAATGAGCAGTTCTTC. The chain has TRBV5-1 and TRBJ2-1; 8 nucleotides line up with TRBD2. The CDR3 contains 16 residues. Per germline, CDR1 SGHRS and CDR2 YFSETQ. The ends lost 0 bases at V and 3 bases at J; junction bases unmatched: 5.

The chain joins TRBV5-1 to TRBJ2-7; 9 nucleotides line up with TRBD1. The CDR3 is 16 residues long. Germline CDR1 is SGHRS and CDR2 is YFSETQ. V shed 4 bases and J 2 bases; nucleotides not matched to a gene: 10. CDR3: CASSLPPGTGTYEQYV. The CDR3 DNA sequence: TGCGCCAGCAGCCTCCCTCCCGGGACAGGGACCTACGAGCAGTACGTC.

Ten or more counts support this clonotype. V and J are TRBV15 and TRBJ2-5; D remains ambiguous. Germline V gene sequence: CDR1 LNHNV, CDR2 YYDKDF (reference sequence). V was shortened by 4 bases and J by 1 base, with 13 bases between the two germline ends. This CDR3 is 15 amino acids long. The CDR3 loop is CATSIETGSQETQYF. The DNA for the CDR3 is TGTGCCACCAGCATCGAGACTGGGTCCCAAGAGACCCAGTACTTC. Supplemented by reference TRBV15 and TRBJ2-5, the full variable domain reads DAMVIQNPRYQVTQFGKPVTLSCSQTLNHNVMYWYQQKSSQAPKLLFHYYDKDFNNEADTPDNFQSRRPNTSFCFLDIRSPGLGDTAMYLCATSIETGSQETQYFGPGTRLLVL.

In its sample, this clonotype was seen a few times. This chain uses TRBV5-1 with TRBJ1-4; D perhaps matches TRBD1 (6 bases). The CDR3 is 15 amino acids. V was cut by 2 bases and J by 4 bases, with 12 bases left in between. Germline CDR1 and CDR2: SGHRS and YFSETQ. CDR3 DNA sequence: TGCGCCAGCAGCTTCGCGGACAGTAATAATGAAAAACTGTTTTTT. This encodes CASSFADSNNEKLFF.

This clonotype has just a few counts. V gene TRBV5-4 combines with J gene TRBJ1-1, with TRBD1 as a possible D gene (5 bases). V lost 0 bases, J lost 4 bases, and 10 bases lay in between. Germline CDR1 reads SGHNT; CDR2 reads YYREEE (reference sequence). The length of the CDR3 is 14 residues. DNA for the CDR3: TGTGCCAGCAGCTTGGAGTTGGGGGGCACTGAAGCTTTCTTT. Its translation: CASSLELGGTEAFF.

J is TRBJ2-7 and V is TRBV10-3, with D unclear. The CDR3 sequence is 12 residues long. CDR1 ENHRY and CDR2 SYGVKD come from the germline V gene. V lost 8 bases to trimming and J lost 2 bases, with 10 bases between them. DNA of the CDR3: TGTGCCATCTCACCGTCCACCTACGAGCAGTACGTC. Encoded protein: CAISPSTYEQYV.

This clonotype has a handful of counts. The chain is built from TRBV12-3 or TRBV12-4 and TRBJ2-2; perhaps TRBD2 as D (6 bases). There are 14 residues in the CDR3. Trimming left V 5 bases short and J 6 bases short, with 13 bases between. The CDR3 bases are TGTGCCAGCAGTCTTGGCGGAGGGCCCGGGGAGCTGTTTTTT. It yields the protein CASSLGGGPGELFF.